These 6 T cell receptor beta chains were all obtained from the same sample, sequenced in a study of response to subunit inactivated influenza vaccine (dated by TCRdb to 2017 to 2018). Library prep was done by RT-PCR. TCRdb shows the sequencer as Illumina HiSeq 2500. TCRdb reran the public reads through fastp at Q25 and MiXCR, keeping productive beta chains. Identical CDR3 protein sequences are pooled into one entry, listed with their most common genes and DNA. The table for this sample lists roughly 500,000 distinct CDR3 sequences; 16% of them were counted only once. Approximately 3% of the sample comes from the top ten. The sample in question was CD4+ T cells sorted from PBMCs, obtained around 2 years after vaccination. These receptors were obtained from a man aged 45 to 70 who received an inactivated influenza vaccine. Donor details come from another sample of the same person, matched by shared clones.

This clonotype occurred many times. The chain is built from TRBV28 and TRBJ2-7, with 10 bases aligning to TRBD1. The V and J ends lost 6 bases and 2 bases, in that order; junction bases with no gene match: 7. The CDR3 contains 15 residues. Germline V CDR1 and CDR2: MDHEN, SYDVKM. The CDR3 nucleotides are TGTGCCAGCAGCGATCCCGGGACAGGGGCCTACGAGCAGTACTTC. The encoded protein is CASSDPGTGAYEQYF.

Concerning this clonotype: This may stem from a read error, because a much larger clone lies one nucleotide away. The rearrangement uses TRBV3-1 and TRBJ2-7, with 15 bases aligning to TRBD2. CDR3 length: 17 amino acids. Germline V gene lookup returns CDR1 LGHDT and CDR2 YNNKEL (reference sequence). CDR3 amino acids: CACSKYGTSGRKDEQYF. DNA for the CDR3: TGTGCCTGCAGCAAATACGGGACTAGCGGGAGGAAGGACGAGCAGTACTTC.

This clonotype was detected only a few times. The rearrangement joins TRBV12-3 or TRBV12-4 to TRBJ2-2, with D possibly TRBD2 on 5 matching bases. Trimming shortened V by 1 base and J by 6 bases, and 15 bases separated the two germline ends. This CDR3 comprises 16 residues. CDR3 residues: CASSLDFRTGAGELFF. The CDR3 coding sequence is TGTGCCAGCAGTTTAGATTTTCGCACCGGGGCCGGGGAGCTGTTTTTT.

This clonotype was detected a few times. The chain employs TRBV7-2 and TRBJ1-2; 9 positions agree with TRBD1. CDR1 and CDR2 from the germline V gene are SGHTA and FQGNSA. The CDR3 consists of 15 residues. The trim removed 0 bases at V and 4 bases at J, leaving 3 bases unmatched. Here the CDR3 reads CASSLARDRVYGYTF. DNA for the CDR3: TGTGCCAGCAGCTTAGCCAGGGACAGGGTCTATGGCTACACCTTC.

This clonotype was detected a few times. V is TRBV10-1 and J is TRBJ2-1; possibly TRBD1 or TRBD2 for D (5 bases each). Germline V gives CDR1 WNHNN, CDR2 SYGVQD (reference sequence). This CDR3 region has 12 residues. With 8 bases removed from V and 5 bases from J, the gap between germline ends came to 10 bases. The DNA of the CDR3 is TGCGCCAGCGGGGGACCCGACAATGAGCAGTTCTTC. It encodes CASGGPDNEQFF.

This clonotype occurred a few times. V is TRBV14 and J is TRBJ1-2, with a possible D match to TRBD1 (6 bases). Germline values: CDR1 SGHDN, CDR2 FVKESK. The CDR3 is 13 residues long. V was pared by 4 bases and J by 6 bases, with 12 bases between. As DNA, the CDR3 is TGTGCCAGCAGCCCCCCACAGGGCCATGGCTACACCTTC. Encoded protein: CASSPPQGHGYTF.